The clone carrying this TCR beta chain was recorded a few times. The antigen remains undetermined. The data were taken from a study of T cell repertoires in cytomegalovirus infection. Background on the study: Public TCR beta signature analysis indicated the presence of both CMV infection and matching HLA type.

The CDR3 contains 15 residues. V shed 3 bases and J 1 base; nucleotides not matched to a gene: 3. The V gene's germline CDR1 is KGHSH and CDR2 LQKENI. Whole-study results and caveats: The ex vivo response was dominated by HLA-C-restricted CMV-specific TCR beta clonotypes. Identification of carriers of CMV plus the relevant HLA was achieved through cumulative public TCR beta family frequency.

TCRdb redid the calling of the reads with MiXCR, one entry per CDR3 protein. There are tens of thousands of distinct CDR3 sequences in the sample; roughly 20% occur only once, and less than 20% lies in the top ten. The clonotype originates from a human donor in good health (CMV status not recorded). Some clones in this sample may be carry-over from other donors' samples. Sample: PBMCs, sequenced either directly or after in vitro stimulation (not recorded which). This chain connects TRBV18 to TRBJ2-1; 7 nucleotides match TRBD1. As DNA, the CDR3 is TGTGCCAGCTCACCGGGCAGGGGGTCCTACAATGAGCAGTTCTTC. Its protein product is CASSPGRGSYNEQFF.